The text below deals with one T cell receptor (beta chain). No antigen is known for it. The germline gene is not matched at one end of the junction; a read error may be the cause. Library generation was performed with RACE. Sequenced using a NextSeq 500. During library preparation, unique molecular identifiers were attached to individual cDNA molecules so that TCRs could be counted in a quantitative, reproducible way. For every blood RNA sample, sequencing covered both the TCR alpha and TCR beta chains. Per the source publication's procedure: The median number of TCRs per sample was some 100,000, ranging from roughly 23,224 to 700,000. The Decombinator software suite was used to annotate the V, J and CDR3 of the TCR reads. For PS versus PT1 abundance plots, all samples were subsampled to the same number of TCRs (28,000). Expanded TCRs were defined as absent before sensitization and observed at least eight times at the 2-week time point. Using fastp at Q25 and MiXCR, TCRdb reprocessed the public reads and kept productive beta chains. Each CDR3 protein gets just one entry, which takes the most common genes and DNA from the rows behind it. TCRdb, rather than the study authors, made the V and J calls. The sample contains 50,000 to 65,000 distinct CDR3 sequences, 9% to 10% of them found a single time. Around 16% of the sample comes from the top ten.

The germline V gene gives CDR1 as SGHAT and CDR2 as FQNNGV. The CDR3 spans 16 residues, from the cysteine through the phenylalanine. CDR3 DNA only is kept here, 48 bases in frame from base 1. The time point tag for this specimen amounts to: patch test 3, about 24 weeks after DPC sensitization. The sample's treatment or condition, from its label and the paper: therapeutic diphenylcyclopropenone sensitization with weekly scalp DPC. At each patch-test visit, blood was drawn before the patch test was applied. Patients were considered eligible if aged 18 to 70, diagnosed with alopecia and deemed suitable for DPC therapy, and patients were excluded if pregnant. Unfractionated whole blood was collected in Tempus Blood RNA tubes, and total RNA was extracted from that blood. These data belong to a study of human T cells and chemical hapten exposure (dated by TCRdb to about 2021). For context, the study as a whole: For sensitization, 2% DPC in acetone was applied to a 2 cm by 2 cm area of upper inner arm skin. Weekly therapeutic DPC doses were additionally applied to the scalp of patients throughout the approximately 25-week study period. Patch testing on the upper back used Finn chambers containing 0.01% DPC, with scoring done after 6 days according to International Contact Dermatitis Research Group standards. Most of the patients in the cohort were female, and the cohort covered alopecia areata with under or over 50% scalp involvement, alopecia totalis and alopecia universalis. Libraries were pooled for sequencing, and variation in per-sample TCR yields was attributed mainly to small differences in library volumes within the pool. In alopecia patients, the study followed how the peripheral blood TCR repertoire changed in vivo over primary and secondary sensitization to diphenylcyclopropenone (DPC), a hapten. Blood samples were taken from patients before sensitization (week 0) and then at 2, 6 and about 24 weeks after DPC sensitization. Blood for TCR sequencing was provided by twenty-nine alopecia patients at one to four time points (pre-sensitization, 2, 6 and 24 weeks). What the authors observed across the whole study: A positive correlation was found between the number of PT1 expanded TCRs and patch test score, with significance reached at thresholds 8, 16 and 32 but not 4. Repeated subsampling changed both the strength of the expansion versus patch-test correlation and the threshold at which the correlation became significant. Compared with pre-sensitization or healthy control sets, expanded TCRs formed significantly more large CDR3 similarity clusters, which is consistent with antigen-driven responses. The number of TCRs above 1 in 1000 frequency did not change with DPC sensitization; there was no evidence of global repertoire structure alterations. All patients had alopecia, a presumed autoimmune disease, so their immune response might differ from that of healthy individuals.

The clonotype originates from a woman aged 40 to 50 with alopecia areata. Some clones in this sample may be carry-over from other donors' samples. Sample: whole blood, taken in connection with sensitization to the hapten diphenylcyclopropenone (DPC). Recombination joined TRBV11-2 with TRBJ1-1; the D gene identity is not certain. The CDR3 here reads CPSSLRAVPMNTEAFF. The bases are TGTCCCAGCAGCCTGCGGGCAGTTCCCATGAACACTGAAGCTTTCTTT.